This is a list of T cell receptor beta chains from one sample in a study of cytomegalovirus exposure and HLA in healthy donors. Clones were sequenced by immunoSEQ multiplex PCR, and TCRdb holds only the in-frame ones, with some missing. The repertoire holds 95,000 to 150,000 clones, with over 60% as singletons. The sample consisted of PBMCs. The receptors were sampled from a woman aged 30 to 39 in good health and CMV-seropositive. Each CDR3 is given without its conserved first and last residue.

cdr3_length,j_call,v_call,cdr3_aa
14,TRBJ1-3,TRBV4-2,ASSQVEGSSGNTIY
14,TRBJ2-2,TRBV27,ASRGLPTGGTGELF
17,TRBJ1-5,TRBV2,ASSEEGGATTLRHQPQH
13,TRBJ1-1,TRBV28,ASSPAGSMNTEAF
13,TRBJ1-3,TRBV5-1,ASSPMRASGNTIY
16,TRBJ2-3,TRBV5-5,ASSLARTSGGSTDTQY
10,TRBJ2-1,TRBV7-3,ASSPDRGPQF
8,TRBJ1-2,TRBV28,ASGQGPYT
12,TRBJ1-2,TRBV5-1,ASSPGGGYYGYT
10,TRBJ1-2,TRBV5-5,ASSRQGYGYT
13,TRBJ2-6,TRBV5-6,ASSLGASGANVLT
12,TRBJ2-2,TRBV7-9,ASNAEGNTGELF
13,TRBJ2-1,TRBV19,ASSRGQGNYNEQF
11,TRBJ1-1,TRBV5-1,ASSLQGDTEAF
10,TRBJ2-7,TRBV6-5,ASSYFPARQY